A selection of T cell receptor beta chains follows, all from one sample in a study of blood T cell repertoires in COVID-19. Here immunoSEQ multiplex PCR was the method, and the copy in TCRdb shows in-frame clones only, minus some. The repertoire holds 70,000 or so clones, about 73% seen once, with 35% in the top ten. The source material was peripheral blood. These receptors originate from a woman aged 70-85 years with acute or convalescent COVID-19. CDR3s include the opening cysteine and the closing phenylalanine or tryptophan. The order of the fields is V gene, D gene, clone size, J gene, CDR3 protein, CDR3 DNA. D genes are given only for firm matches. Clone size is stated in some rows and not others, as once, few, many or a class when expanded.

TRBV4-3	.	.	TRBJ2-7	CASSQVLGPEYEQYF	TGCGCCAGCAGCCAAGTCCTCGGCCCGGAGTACGAGCAGTACTTC
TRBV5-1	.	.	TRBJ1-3	CASSLLTRIHSGNTIYF	TGCGCCAGCAGCTTGTTAACGCGTATTCACTCTGGAAACACCATATATTTT
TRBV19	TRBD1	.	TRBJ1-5	CASSRGQGSNQPQHF	TGTGCCAGTAGTAGAGGACAGGGGAGCAATCAGCCCCAGCATTTT
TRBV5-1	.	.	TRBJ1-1	CASSLAGNTEAFF	TGCGCCAGCAGCTTGGCCGGGAACACTGAAGCTTTCTTT
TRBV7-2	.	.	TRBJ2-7	CASSLVGGTLSYEQYF	TGTGCCAGCAGCTTAGTGGGCGGGACCCTCTCCTACGAGCAGTACTTC
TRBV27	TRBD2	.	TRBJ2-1	CASSPQRGTYNEQFF	TGTGCCAGCAGTCCCCAGCGGGGAACTTACAATGAGCAGTTCTTC
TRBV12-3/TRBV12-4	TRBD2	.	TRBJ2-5	CASSLQRGGTQYF	TGTGCCAGCAGTTTACAGCGGGGAGGGACCCAGTACTTC
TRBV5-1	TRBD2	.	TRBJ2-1	CASSFRVAGGNEQFF	TGCGCCAGCAGCTTCAGAGTAGCGGGGGGAAATGAGCAGTTCTTC
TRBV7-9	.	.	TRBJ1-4	CASNAVGRVNEKLFF	TGTGCCAGCAACGCGGTCGGGCGGGTCAATGAAAAACTGTTTTTT
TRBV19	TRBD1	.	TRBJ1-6	CASSEGARRGSPLHF	TGTGCCAGTAGTGAGGGGGCGCGGCGCGGATCACCCCTCCACTTT
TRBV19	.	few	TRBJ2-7	CASSPSQGTEQYF	TGTGCCAGTAGTCCCTCCCAGGGTACCGAGCAGTACTTC
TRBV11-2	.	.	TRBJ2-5	CASSLEQVIKTQYF	TGTGCCAGCAGCTTAGAACAGGTCATAAAGACCCAGTACTTC
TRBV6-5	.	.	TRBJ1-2	CASISGALNYGYTF	TGTGCCAGCATCTCAGGGGCCCTAAACTATGGCTACACCTTC
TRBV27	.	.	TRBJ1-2	CASSSTPNYGYTF	TGTGCCAGCAGTTCAACACCTAACTATGGCTACACCTTC
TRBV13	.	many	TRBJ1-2	CASSLANREYTF	TGTGCCAGCAGCTTAGCGAACAGGGAGTACACCTTC
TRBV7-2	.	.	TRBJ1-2	CASRIQGPNYGYTF	TGTGCCAGCAGAATTCAGGGGCCTAACTATGGCTACACCTTC
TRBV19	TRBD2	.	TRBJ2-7	CASRRGVGPYEQYF	TGTGCCAGTCGACGGGGGGTGGGGCCCTACGAGCAGTACTTC
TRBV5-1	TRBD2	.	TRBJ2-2	CASSPTSGGFIGELFF	TGCGCCAGCAGCCCAACTAGCGGGGGTTTCATCGGGGAGCTGTTTTTT
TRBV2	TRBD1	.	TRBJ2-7	CASKGGDRGSYEQYF	TGTGCCAGCAAAGGAGGCGACAGGGGCTCCTACGAGCAGTACTTC
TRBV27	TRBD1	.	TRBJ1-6	CASSLGTGRAPLHF	TGTGCCAGCAGTCTGGGGACAGGTCGGGCACCCCTCCACTTT
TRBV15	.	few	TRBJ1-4	CATSRGAEKLFF	TGTGCCACCAGCAGAGGAGCTGAAAAACTGTTTTTT
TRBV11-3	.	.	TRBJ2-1	CASSDSSGKQFF	TGTGCCAGCAGTGACTCGTCGGGGAAGCAGTTCTTC
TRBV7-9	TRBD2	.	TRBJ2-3	CASSLQLAGGSTDTQYF	TGTGCCAGCAGCCTGCAATTAGCGGGGGGATCCACAGATACGCAGTATTTT
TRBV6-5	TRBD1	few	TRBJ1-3	CASSSWTGHSGNTIYF	TGTGCCAGCAGTTCCTGGACAGGGCACTCTGGAAACACCATATATTTT
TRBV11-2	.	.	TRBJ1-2	CASSPRGGSGYGYTF	TGTGCCAGCAGCCCCCGCGGGGGGAGCGGCTATGGCTACACCTTC
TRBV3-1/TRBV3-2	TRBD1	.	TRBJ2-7	CASSHWDRPYEQYF	TGTGCCAGCAGCCACTGGGACAGGCCCTACGAGCAGTACTTC
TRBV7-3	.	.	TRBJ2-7	CASSLRASLEQYF	TGTGCCAGCAGCTTAAGGGCTAGCCTCGAGCAGTACTTC
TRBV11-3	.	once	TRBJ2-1	CASSLASGGEEQFF	TGTGCCAGCAGCTTAGCCAGTGGGGGCGAGGAGCAGTTCTTC
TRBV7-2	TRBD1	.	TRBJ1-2	CASSQMGTVSNYGYTF	TGTGCCAGCAGCCAAATGGGGACAGTATCTAACTATGGCTACACCTTC
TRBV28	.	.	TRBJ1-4	CASRWRGRRAELFF	TGTGCCAGCAGGTGGCGAGGCCGCAGGGCAGAACTGTTTTTT
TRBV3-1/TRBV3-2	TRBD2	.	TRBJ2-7	CASVESGRSYEQYF	TGTGCCAGCGTTGAGAGCGGGAGATCCTACGAGCAGTACTTC
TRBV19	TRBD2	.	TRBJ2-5	CASSDPSGWGLETQYF	TGTGCCAGTAGTGACCCTAGCGGGTGGGGCCTAGAGACCCAGTACTTC
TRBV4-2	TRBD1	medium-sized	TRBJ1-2	CASSQEGQGIGLRGYTF	TGTGCCAGCAGCCAAGAGGGACAGGGAATCGGCCTGAGGGGCTACACCTTC
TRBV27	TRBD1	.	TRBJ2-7	CASSLDRVYEQYF	TGTGCCAGCAGTTTAGACAGGGTCTACGAGCAGTACTTC
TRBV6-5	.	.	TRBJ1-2	CASRDTLGQTGGYTF	TGTGCCAGCAGGGACACCTTGGGCCAGACCGGGGGCTACACCTTC
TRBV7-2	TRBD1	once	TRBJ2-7	CASSLASRDRGHYEQYF	TGTGCCAGCAGCTTAGCGTCCCGGGACAGGGGCCACTACGAGCAGTACTTC
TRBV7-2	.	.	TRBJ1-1	CASSSRGDAFF	TGTGCCAGCAGCTCCCGGGGGGACGCTTTCTTT
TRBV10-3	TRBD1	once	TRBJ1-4	CAISETGEGKLFF	TGTGCCATCAGTGAAACAGGGGAAGGAAAACTGTTTTTT